This is a list of T cell receptor beta chains from one sample in a study of cytomegalovirus exposure and HLA in healthy donors. Sequencing was performed with immunoSEQ multiplex PCR; in TCRdb, only in-frame clones are kept and a portion is missing. The sample contains more than 100,000 clones, roughly 79% of which appear only once. Sequencing was carried out using PBMCs. These receptor sequences come from a woman aged 18-29 years in good health and CMV-seronegative. The CDR3 runs from the conserved cysteine through the conserved F or W. A D gene is named only where the DNA matches it firmly. Clone size, where shown, is once, few, many, or a class for clones that have expanded.

CDR3 length	V gene	D gene	J gene	clone size	CDR3 DNA	CDR3 protein
13	TRBV11-2	.	TRBJ1-2	.	TGTGCCAGCAGCTTAGATAAGAGGGATGGCTACACCTTC	CASSLDKRDGYTF
14	TRBV7-9	.	TRBJ2-2	.	TGTGCCAGCAGCGGACGGGGAAACACCGGGGAGCTGTTTTTT	CASSGRGNTGELFF
13	TRBV5-4	.	TRBJ1-1	few	TGTGCCAGCAGCTACGGGAGTAACACTGAAGCTTTCTTT	CASSYGSNTEAFF
15	TRBV4-1	.	TRBJ2-2	.	TGCGCCAGCAGCCAAGCAGCGGAGAACACCGGGGAGCTGTTTTTT	CASSQAAENTGELFF
16	TRBV4-1	TRBD1	TRBJ2-7	.	TGCGCCAGCAGCCCGCCAGGGGGCGCCGGCAACTACGAGCAGTACTTC	CASSPPGGAGNYEQYF
14	TRBV29-1	TRBD1	TRBJ2-3	.	TGCAGCGCCTTTGTAGGACAGGGGGCAGATACGCAGTATTTT	CSAFVGQGADTQYF
13	TRBV2	.	TRBJ1-1	few	TGTGCCAGCACGGCGGGGGAAAACACTGAAGCTTTCTTT	CASTAGENTEAFF
18	TRBV5-1	.	TRBJ2-1	few	TGCGCCAGCAGCTTGGCCCCCCCTTCAAGCGGAGCCTACAATGAGCAGTTCTTC	CASSLAPPSSGAYNEQFF
13	TRBV10-3	TRBD2	TRBJ2-2	.	TGTGCCATCAAGCCCAGGGAGGGCGGGGAGCTGTTTTTT	CAIKPREGGELFF
17	TRBV2	.	TRBJ2-1	.	TGTGCTACCGGGGGACTTACACCGGTAAGCTCCTACAATGAGCAGTTCTTC	CATGGLTPVSSYNEQFF
15	TRBV19	.	TRBJ1-5	.	TGTGCCAGTACCAGACAGTCCGATAGCAATCAGCCCCAGCATTTT	CASTRQSDSNQPQHF
15	TRBV5-1	.	TRBJ1-1	.	TGCGCCAGCAGCTTGGGGGGAGCCATGAACACTGAAGCTTTCTTT	CASSLGGAMNTEAFF
13	TRBV19	.	TRBJ2-2	.	TGTGCCAGTACCACCAGGAACACCGGGGAGCTGTTTTTT	CASTTRNTGELFF
14	TRBV19	.	TRBJ1-6	few	TGTGCCACTTCCATCGGGGGGAATAATTCACCCCTCCACTTT	CATSIGGNNSPLHF
15	TRBV27	.	TRBJ2-1	.	TGTGCCAGCAGTTTATCGCTCGACAGCTACAATGAGCAGTTCTTC	CASSLSLDSYNEQFF
13	TRBV10-3	.	TRBJ1-2	.	TGTGCCATTCGGACACCAGAGCACTATGGCTACACCTTC	CAIRTPEHYGYTF
15	TRBV6-5	TRBD1	TRBJ1-5	once	TGTGCCAGCAGCAGACAGGGCGGAGGCAATCAGCCCCAGCATTTT	CASSRQGGGNQPQHF
16	TRBV6-5	.	TRBJ2-7	.	TGTGCCAGCAGTTACTACCCCGGGACTCATGTTTACGAGCAGTACTTC	CASSYYPGTHVYEQYF
15	TRBV5-1	TRBD1	TRBJ1-1	.	TGCGCCAGCAGCTTGGGGACAGGGGAGAACACTGAAGCTTTCTTT	CASSLGTGENTEAFF
14	TRBV7-2	.	TRBJ2-2	.	TGTGCCAGCAGCTTAGAATGGGGCGCCGGGGAGCTGTTTTTT	CASSLEWGAGELFF
16	TRBV6-6	.	TRBJ1-5	.	TGTGCCAGCAGTTACTCATCGGGATCAGCAGGTCAGCCCCAGCATTTT	CASSYSSGSAGQPQHF
16	TRBV7-6	.	TRBJ2-2	.	TGTGCCAGCAGCTTAGAGGGCGGAGGGAACACCGGGGAGCTGTTTTTT	CASSLEGGGNTGELFF
17	TRBV5-4	.	TRBJ2-3	.	TGTGCCAGCAGCCCCCCGGACACGGCTCCTAGCACAGATACGCAGTATTTT	CASSPPDTAPSTDTQYF
13	TRBV14	.	TRBJ2-5	.	TGTGCCAGCAGCCATTGGACAGAAGAGACCCAGTACTTC	CASSHWTEETQYF
18	TRBV7-9	TRBD1	TRBJ1-4	once	TGTGCCAGCAGCTTAGCCCCGGCAGGGGGCGCAACTAATGAAAAACTGTTTTTT	CASSLAPAGGATNEKLFF
16	TRBV6-5	.	TRBJ2-7	few	TGTGCCAGCAGTTACTCGAGACGCGGTCTCGCCTACGAGCAGTACTTC	CASSYSRRGLAYEQYF
12	TRBV29-1	TRBD1	TRBJ2-1	.	TGCAGCGTCCAACAGGGGGCGAATGAGCAGTTCTTC	CSVQQGANEQFF
13	TRBV10-3	TRBD2	TRBJ2-5	.	TGTGCCATTACTAGCGGTCTCCAAGAGACCCAGTACTTC	CAITSGLQETQYF
14	TRBV15	.	TRBJ2-3	.	TGTGCCACCAGCAGAGGCGGTAGCCCAGATACGCAGTATTTT	CATSRGGSPDTQYF
14	TRBV9	.	TRBJ1-1	.	TGTGCCAGCAGCGGGACTCTCCGGGACACTGAAGCTTTCTTT	CASSGTLRDTEAFF
14	TRBV2	TRBD1	TRBJ2-7	.	TGTGCCAGCAGGTCGGGACAGTTGTCCTACGAGCAGTACTTC	CASRSGQLSYEQYF
16	TRBV15	TRBD2	TRBJ2-1	.	TGTGCCACCAGCAGAACTAGCGGGAGCTCCTACAATGAGCAGTTCTTC	CATSRTSGSSYNEQFF
16	TRBV9	TRBD2	TRBJ2-5	few	TGTGCCAGCAGCGTCGGGGGACTAGCGGGACAGGAGACCCAGTACTTC	CASSVGGLAGQETQYF
14	TRBV9	.	TRBJ2-3	.	TGTGCCAGCAGCGACAGGGACATCACAGATACGCAGTATTTT	CASSDRDITDTQYF
15	TRBV7-9	TRBD2	TRBJ2-7	.	TGTGCCAGCAGCGGGGGGACTAGCGGGCTTTACGAGCAGTACTTC	CASSGGTSGLYEQYF
15	TRBV9	.	TRBJ2-7	.	TGTGCCAGCAGCGTAGATACTGGGAGCTCCTACGAGCAGTACTTC	CASSVDTGSSYEQYF
13	TRBV5-4	.	TRBJ2-7	.	TGTGCCAGCAGCTGGGGGACTTCGGGGGAGCAGTACTTC	CASSWGTSGEQYF
14	TRBV5-6	.	TRBJ1-1	.	TGTGCCAGCAGCCATTGGGGGGGTAGAACTGAAGCTTTCTTT	CASSHWGGRTEAFF
15	TRBV7-2	TRBD2	TRBJ2-1	.	TGTGCCAGCAGTCTTAGCACTAGCGGAGACAATGAGCAGTTCTTC	CASSLSTSGDNEQFF
15	TRBV2	TRBD1	TRBJ1-2	few	TGTGCCAGCAGCCCTCCGGGACAGGGACTAGATGGCTACACCTTC	CASSPPGQGLDGYTF
14	TRBV2	.	TRBJ2-3	.	TGTGCCAGCAGTGGGGGCGGGGGCACAGATACGCAGTATTTT	CASSGGGGTDTQYF
12	TRBV29-1	.	TRBJ2-1	.	TGCAGCGGGGGACAATCCTACAATGAGCAGTTCTTC	CSGGQSYNEQFF
13	TRBV29-1	TRBD1	TRBJ1-1	once	TGCAGCGTTGAGGGGACAGGTTACACTGAAGCTTTCTTT	CSVEGTGYTEAFF
15	TRBV7-2	.	TRBJ2-3	.	TGTGCCAGCAGCTTAGGACGGGGTAGCACAGATACGCAGTATTTT	CASSLGRGSTDTQYF
12	TRBV6-5	.	TRBJ1-1	few	TGTGCCAGCTTGACGGGGAACACTGAAGCTTTCTTT	CASLTGNTEAFF
15	TRBV5-6	TRBD1	TRBJ2-6	few	TGTGCCAGCAGCGCACAGGGGGCTGGGGCCAACGTCCTGACTTTC	CASSAQGAGANVLTF
12	TRBV2	.	TRBJ1-2	.	TGTGCCAGCCTTCCAGACAGTGGTGGCTACACCTTC	CASLPDSGGYTF
15	TRBV4-1	TRBD2	TRBJ2-7	.	TGCGCCAGCAGCCCGACTAGCGGAGACTCCTACGAGCAGTACTTC	CASSPTSGDSYEQYF
18	TRBV5-1	TRBD2	TRBJ2-1	.	TGCGCCAGCAGCGCGGGACTAGCGGACCGATCTCCTCACAATGAGCAGTTCTTC	CASSAGLADRSPHNEQFF
15	TRBV15	.	TRBJ2-1	.	TGTGCCACCAGCAGAGCAGGGGGGATCCGCGATGAGCAGTTCTTC	CATSRAGGIRDEQFF
15	TRBV6-6	TRBD1	TRBJ1-4	.	TGTGCCAGCAGACTCCAGGGGGACCCTAATGAAAAACTGTTTTTT	CASRLQGDPNEKLFF
14	TRBV5-4	TRBD1	TRBJ1-1	.	TGTGCCAGCAGACCCGACAGGGAGAGTCCTGAAGCTTTCTTT	CASRPDRESPEAFF
15	TRBV19	.	TRBJ2-7	once	TGTGCCAGTAGTATAGCTGGCGGGCGATCCTACGAGCAGTACTTC	CASSIAGGRSYEQYF
15	TRBV19	TRBD2	TRBJ2-3	.	TGTGCCAGTATCGCGAGCGGGAGCACCACAGATACGCAGTATTTT	CASIASGSTTDTQYF
18	TRBV7-9	TRBD2	TRBJ2-1	.	TGTGCCAGCAGCTTAGCTTACATACTCGCTGGAGCGGGAAATGAGCAGTTCTTC	CASSLAYILAGAGNEQFF
14	TRBV30	TRBD2	TRBJ2-1	few	TGTGCCTGGACCGGACTAGCGGGGCCCAATGAGCAGTTCTTC	CAWTGLAGPNEQFF
12	TRBV29-1	.	TRBJ1-1	.	TGCAGCGTCCACTTCTCGAACACTGAAGCTTTCTTT	CSVHFSNTEAFF
13	TRBV27	.	TRBJ1-4	.	TGTGCCAGCAGTCCCATAAAAGGGGTAAAACTGTTTTTT	CASSPIKGVKLFF
14	TRBV5-6	.	TRBJ1-3	.	TGTGCCAGCAGCCTGACAGTTTTTGGAAACACCATATATTTT	CASSLTVFGNTIYF